The rows below give T cell receptor beta chains drawn from one sample of a study of molecular identifiers for immune sequencing clone quantification. Via MiXCR, TCRdb re-called the PCR reads, giving one row per CDR3 protein. The top ten clones hold about 0.84% of a sample with about 630,000 distinct CDR3 sequences, 25% of them seen once. The sample was naive CD8+ T cells from blood, with Jurkat cell RNA spiked in. Source of these receptors: a human donor in good health. Some libraries in this study had Jurkat cell RNA spiked in. The conserved cysteine and the conserved F or W are not part of the CDR3 here. Fields, in order: CDR3 protein, V gene, J gene.

ASSLDDGGTEQY,TRBV5-6,TRBJ2-7
ASSQIQGNTGELF,TRBV7-9,TRBJ2-2
ASSLEVQHNEQS,TRBV5-6,TRBJ2-1
ASSEWGDNQPQH,TRBV2,TRBJ1-5
ASSPHLGGTTDTQY,TRBV5-3,TRBJ2-3
AWSVGFSEQF,TRBV30,TRBJ2-1
ATALGGWTEAF,TRBV6-2/TRBV6-3,TRBJ1-1
ASSLSSGKLTDTQY,TRBV28,TRBJ2-3
ASSVSLGNQETQY,TRBV9,TRBJ2-5
SVSGTRTKDEQF,TRBV29-1,TRBJ2-1
ASSFHRENYEQY,TRBV11-2,TRBJ2-7
ASSQPSQGFADTQY,TRBV4-1,TRBJ2-3
ASGPMGATEAF,TRBV6-6,TRBJ1-1
ASSLTPDTRPDTQY,TRBV27,TRBJ2-3
ASGVGGSYEQY,TRBV27,TRBJ2-7
ATSGPGSDEQY,TRBV24-1,TRBJ2-7
ASSMTDRFYNSPLH,TRBV19,TRBJ1-6
VSRPGQGGAYEQY,TRBV7-9,TRBJ2-7
ASSPPPGQGDYGYT,TRBV18,TRBJ1-2
ASSQYPRGPGETQY,TRBV4-1,TRBJ2-5
SGEGAIGEGPRAF,TRBV29-1,TRBJ1-1
ASSVERADTQY,TRBV10-1,TRBJ2-3
ASRQGIYTEAF,TRBV19,TRBJ1-1
ASSLDGVAQF,TRBV12-3/TRBV12-4,TRBJ2-1
ASSESTGGPSTDTQY,TRBV9,TRBJ2-3
ASSQFAGGFTYEQY,TRBV4-3,TRBJ2-7
AISEGAVDGNQPQH,TRBV10-3,TRBJ1-5
ASSWVASYEQY,TRBV27,TRBJ2-7
ASSWAPGDTEAF,TRBV12-3/TRBV12-4,TRBJ1-1
ASSLSAVENRPQH,TRBV12-3/TRBV12-4,TRBJ1-5
ASSLEPGQGNSPLH,TRBV5-1,TRBJ1-6
ATSDTRTSLISTDTQY,TRBV24-1,TRBJ2-3
ASSLEGSNEQF,TRBV5-6,TRBJ2-1
ASTRPGLYTGELF,TRBV7-2,TRBJ2-2
AWRPGLGYGYT,TRBV30,TRBJ1-2
ASSQYRPELYEQY,TRBV23-1,TRBJ2-7
ATLPETGNTIY,TRBV12-5,TRBJ1-3
ASSDHTWRQGSSNYGYT,TRBV3-1,TRBJ1-2
AGSQTPGQGAEDTQY,TRBV4-1,TRBJ2-3
ASSQSWTGGDTEAF,TRBV16,TRBJ1-1
ASSDSWGRSLDTQY,TRBV2,TRBJ2-3
ASSLAPVPYEQY,TRBV7-2,TRBJ2-7
ASSPIQGFPYEQY,TRBV11-1,TRBJ2-7
ASGTSGESYEQY,TRBV2,TRBJ2-7
ASSLGLAWKETQY,TRBV7-9,TRBJ2-5
AGIPGQGFSPLH,TRBV2,TRBJ1-6
ATSGTLEEQY,TRBV19,TRBJ2-7
ASSSTGLGPAAF,TRBV6-5,TRBJ1-1